These 11 T cell receptor beta chains were all obtained from the same sample, sequenced in a study of blood T cell repertoires in COVID-19. This table comes from immunoSEQ multiplex PCR, and its TCRdb copy is limited to in-frame clones, with some not included. The sample contains 350,000 or so clones, around 87% of which appear only once. Sequencing was carried out using peripheral blood. The receptors originated from a woman younger than 45 with COVID-19, enrolled during active disease.

The gene calls are TRBV5-6 and TRBJ2-7; D unclear. V was trimmed by 0 bases and J by 5 bases, leaving 6 bases between them. CDR1 and CDR2 (germline): SGHDT, YYEEEE. The CDR3 totals 12 residues. As DNA, the CDR3 is TGTGCCAGCAGCTTGGTGTCGGACGAGCAGTACTTC. Translated: CASSLVSDEQYF.

The V gene is TRBV6-5, the J gene TRBJ1-4; 7 nucleotides match TRBD1. Germline CDR1 reads MNHEY; CDR2 reads SVGAGI. The CDR3 is 15 amino acids. The J segment lost 0 bases and the V segment lost 5 bases, leaving 3 bases of the junction unmatched. CDR3 region: CASSIDRATNEKLFF. CDR3 sequence (DNA): TGTGCCAGCAGTATAGACAGGGCAACTAATGAAAAACTGTTTTTT.

The chain has TRBV18 and TRBJ1-2; 7 bases match TRBD1. The germline gives CDR1 KGHSH, CDR2 LQKENI. Trimming took 2 bases from V and 6 from J; bases not matched to a gene: 12. The CDR3 runs to 16 residues. The DNA of the CDR3 is TGTGCCAGCTCACCAGCCAAGAGACAGGGTGGAAATGGCTACACCTTC. Amino acids: CASSPAKRQGGNGYTF.

The J gene is TRBJ2-1, the V gene TRBV5-1; 7 bases agree with TRBD1. J gave up 4 bases and V 5 bases, and 12 bases lay outside the gene matches. This CDR3 has 16 residues. Germline values: CDR1 SGHRS, CDR2 YFSETQ. CDR3 sequence: CASRSASLTGYNEQFF. CDR3 nucleotide sequence: TGCGCCAGCAGATCAGCCTCCTTGACAGGGTACAATGAGCAGTTCTTC.

The DNA for the CDR3 is TGTGCCAGCAGCTACATACAGGGAGTCCCTAACTATGGCTACACCTTC. Its translation is CASSYIQGVPNYGYTF. The chain combines TRBV21-1 with TRBJ1-2; the D call in the table, TRBD1, was not verified against the DNA. TRBV21-1 is shown as a pseudogene. The CDR3 has 16 amino acids.

This clone was detected only a few times. This chain connects TRBV6-5 to TRBJ1-1; D gene unclear. Looked up from germline, CDR1 is MNHEY and CDR2 is SVGAGI. The CDR3 covers 13 residues. Deletions cut 2 bases from V and 3 bases from J, with 7 bases between. The CDR3 DNA follows: TGTGCCAGCAGTTACCGCAGTGACACTGAAGCTTTCTTT. Translated: CASSYRSDTEAFF.

The CDR3 sequence is CASSGDPRTSGSLFTDTQYF. The CDR3 coding sequence is TGCGCCAGCAGTGGGGATCCGAGGACTAGCGGGAGCCTTTTCACAGATACGCAGTATTTT. V and J are TRBV10-1 and TRBJ2-3; 13 nucleotides agree with TRBD2. This CDR3 region has 20 residues. CDR1 and CDR2 from the germline V gene are WNHNN and SYGVQD (reference sequence). The V gene end was trimmed by 4 bases and the J gene end by 2 bases; junction bases not matched to a gene: 15.

J is TRBJ2-5 and V is TRBV7-9; 11 nucleotides agree with TRBD1. Germline values: CDR1 SEHNR, CDR2 FQNEAQ (reference sequence). The ends lost 3 bases at V and 2 bases at J; junction bases unmatched: 2. CDR3 length: 15 amino acids. CDR3 amino acids: CASSLGQGGQETQYF. DNA of the CDR3: TGTGCCAGCAGCTTGGGACAGGGGGGACAAGAGACCCAGTACTTC.

V usage is TRBV27 and J usage is TRBJ2-7; TRBD2 matches 14 bases. Germline lookup yields CDR1 MNHEY and CDR2 SMNVEV (reference sequence). The CDR3 extends over 16 amino acids. Unmatched junction bases numbered 10, after V lost 6 bases and J lost 6 bases. In DNA, the CDR3 is TGTGCCAGCAGCCAATTAGGCGGACTAGCGGGAGGCGAGCAGTACTTC. Translated, it gives CASSQLGGLAGGEQYF.

V usage is TRBV21-1 and J usage is TRBJ2-2; TRBD1 is the table's D call, not checked against the DNA. TRBV21-1 represents a pseudogene. The CDR3 has 16 residues. This CDR3 reads CASSKEGQDNTGELFF. Written as DNA, the CDR3 is TGTGCCAGCAGCAAAGAGGGACAGGACAACACCGGGGAGCTGTTTTTT.

The chain employs TRBV5-1 and TRBJ1-1, with D possibly being TRBD1 (6 bases). CDR1 is SGHRS and CDR2 is YFSETQ in the germline V gene. There are 14 residues in the CDR3. V was trimmed by 0 bases and J by 4 bases, leaving 10 bases between them. The CDR3 loop reads CASSLVRGGTEAFF. In nucleotides, the CDR3 is TGCGCCAGCAGCTTGGTCAGGGGCGGCACTGAAGCTTTCTTT. The whole variable domain, filled in from reference TRBV5-1 and TRBJ1-1, reads KAGVTQTPRYLIKTRGQQVTLSCSPISGHRSVSWYQQTPGQGLQFLFEYFSETQRNKGNFPGRFSGRQFSNSRSEMNVSTLELGDSALYLCASSLVRGGTEAFFGQGTRLTVV.